The rows below give T cell receptor beta chains drawn from one sample of a study of blood T cell repertoires in COVID-19. Measured with immunoSEQ multiplex PCR; TCRdb has only the in-frame clones, and not every one. The data hold approximately 87,000 clones, with roughly 90% observed a single time. The sequencing input was peripheral blood. The receptors here all came from a man aged 70-80 years with active or convalescent COVID-19. The CDR3 runs from the conserved cysteine through the conserved F or W. The size field is filled for only some rows; it gives once, few, many or a size class.

V gene	clone size	J gene	CDR3 protein
TRBV11-2	NA	TRBJ2-5	CASSLEGRERGTQYF
TRBV6-2/TRBV6-3	NA	TRBJ1-2	CASSVGTGAGYTF
TRBV5-4	NA	TRBJ1-1	CASTTRQIHRNTEAFF
TRBV9	NA	TRBJ1-2	CASSADDTTGVFGYTF
TRBV4-1	few	TRBJ2-7	CASSQDEGGSYEQYF
TRBV7-3	NA	TRBJ1-2	CASSPGQGAHYGYTF
TRBV6-5	NA	TRBJ1-1	CACTGVNTEAFF
TRBV19	NA	TRBJ2-2	CASTGLAGIGELFF
TRBV5-1	NA	TRBJ1-6	CASSLESGSGSPLHF
TRBV6-5	NA	TRBJ2-5	CASRPRGTGTQYF
TRBV7-2	NA	TRBJ2-4	CASSLDPQGNIQYF
TRBV9	NA	TRBJ2-1	CASSVGSGSYNEQFF
TRBV12-5	NA	TRBJ2-3	CASGLQGADTQYF
TRBV18	NA	TRBJ2-3	CASSPRTGAKDTQYF
TRBV6-2/TRBV6-3	NA	TRBJ1-2	CASSWTQGSGISGGYTF
TRBV28	NA	TRBJ1-4	CASGAYNEKLFF
TRBV6-5	once	TRBJ1-1	CASRATGSDTEAFF
TRBV6-2/TRBV6-3	NA	TRBJ1-2	CASSSTGSPYYGYTF
TRBV7-3	NA	TRBJ2-1	CASSPSGTSGNEQFF
TRBV3-1/TRBV3-2	once	TRBJ2-4	CASSLQAGLDIQYF
TRBV19	NA	TRBJ1-1	CVPAGQGTDTEAFF
TRBV27	NA	TRBJ2-1	CATKLGTNSYNEQFF
TRBV20-1	NA	TRBJ1-1	CSASDPKTLNTEAFF
TRBV28	NA	TRBJ2-7	CASSPPGTGYEQYF
TRBV4-1	NA	TRBJ1-6	CASSRGGQGGNSPLHF
TRBV15	once	TRBJ1-3	CATSRGGRENTIYF
TRBV6-5	few	TRBJ1-2	CASSYSAQGGYGYTF
TRBV20-1	once	TRBJ1-2	CSTQANYGYTF
TRBV24-1	once	TRBJ2-1	CATSDFTGPSYNEQFF
TRBV6-5	NA	TRBJ1-5	CASRQGTGPQHF
TRBV28	NA	TRBJ1-1	CASSSGSGARTEAFF
TRBV18	NA	TRBJ1-2	CASSPDRGSNYGYTF
TRBV4-1	NA	TRBJ1-2	CASSPRDITSPKGTVYGYTF
TRBV3-1/TRBV3-2	NA	TRBJ2-2	CASSQIEWNTGELFF
TRBV24-1	NA	TRBJ2-7	CATSGLTDEQYF
TRBV2	NA	TRBJ2-7	CASTAGREQYF
TRBV21-1	NA	TRBJ2-1	CASSKVVVGREGFHNEQFF
TRBV18	NA	TRBJ1-6	CASSLGQHNSPLHF
TRBV18	NA	TRBJ2-5	CASSSGVQETQYF
TRBV28	NA	TRBJ1-4	CASSFSTTNEKLFF
TRBV5-1	NA	TRBJ1-1	CASSPNTGGAEAFF
TRBV11-2	NA	TRBJ1-1	CASSRGVNTEAFF
TRBV5-1	once	TRBJ2-7	CASSSGTSGTETKQYF
TRBV24-1	NA	TRBJ2-2	CATSDPQTDTGELFF
TRBV30	NA	TRBJ2-3	CAWRSLVTDTQYF